This entry is about one T cell receptor beta chain. Germline V gene data show CDR1 as MNHEY and CDR2 as SVGAGI. V trimming: 5 bases; J trimming: 1 base; junction bases outside the gene matches: 4. CDR3 length: 15 amino acids. Assay: immunoSEQ multiplex PCR; the TCRdb copy retains only in-frame clones and omits some. The sample records 80,000 to 130,000 clones, approximately 94% being singletons. The data are from a study of siplizumab effects on memory and regulatory T cells. The gene calls are TRBV6-5 and TRBJ2-1, with TRBD1 matching over 8 bases. The sequenced sample was Tregs sorted from blood. The receptor was derived from a human donor in good health. The CDR3 sequence: CASSLRQGSYNEQFF. The CDR3 coding sequence is TGTGCCAGCAGTCTTCGACAGGGGTCCTACAATGAGCAGTTCTTC.